The 10 T cell receptor beta chains in this list originate from one sample, sequenced in a study of shared clonotypes between healthy human individuals. Libraries were prepared by immunoSEQ multiplex PCR; TCRdb keeps only in-frame clonotypes and omits some of them. The profile shows millions of clones, more than 85% of them singletons. The sample comprised naive CD4+ T cells from PBMCs. Sample subset: CD45RA+ positively selected. The receptors were sampled from a man younger than 30 in good health. Some clones in this sample may be carry-over from other donors' samples.

This chain joins TRBV29-1 and TRBJ2-1; D remains ambiguous. CDR3 length equals 11 residues. In germline, CDR1 is SQVTM, CDR2 ANQGSEA. Trimming took 1 base from V and 8 from J, leaving 6 bases between them. The CDR3 DNA is TGCAGCGTTGAAGGGACCGATGAGCAGTTCTTC. Its protein is CSVEGTDEQFF.

Worth noting for this clone: The junction does not match germline at one end; this may be a read error. V is TRBV15 and J is TRBJ2-7; 8 bases agree with TRBD2. The CDR3 is made up of 16 amino acids. Germline assignment: CDR1 LNHNV and CDR2 YYDKDF (reference sequence). As DNA, the CDR3 is TGTGCGACCAGCAAGGGCGTTTTGGGTAGCGGGGACGAGCAGTACTTC. Protein: CATSKGVLGSGDEQYF.

The V call is TRBV9, the J call TRBJ2-3, with D perhaps TRBD2 (6 bases). CDR3 size: 17 residues. In germline, CDR1 is SGDLS, CDR2 YYNGEE. The V gene lost 5 bases and the J gene lost 0 bases, with 19 bases spanning the gap. CDR3 sequence (DNA): TGTGCCAGCAGTAACCCCGGGACTGGAACTAGCACAGATACGCAGTATTTT. It specifies CASSNPGTGTSTDTQYF.

Regarding this clone: Other DNA sequences in this sample translate to the same CDR3. The chain is built from TRBV7-3 and TRBJ2-7; weak D call: TRBD1 (5 bases). This CDR3 comprises 13 residues. The V gene lost 4 bases and the J gene lost 2 bases, with 9 bases spanning the gap. Germline values: CDR1 SGHTA, CDR2 FQGTGA. The CDR3 loop reads CASSSGQTYEQYF. As DNA, the CDR3 is TGTGCCAGCAGCTCAGGACAAACCTACGAGCAGTACTTC. The entire variable domain, with the rest obtained from reference TRBV7-3 and TRBJ2-7, is as follows: GAGVSQTPSNKVTEKGKYVELRCDPISGHTALYWYRQSLGQGPEFLIYFQGTGAADDSGLPNDRFFAVRPEGSVSTLKIQRTERGDSAVYLCASSSGQTYEQYFGPGTRLTVT.

CDR3 sequence: CASSELVAFATNEKLFF. CDR3 nucleotide sequence: TGTGCCAGCAGTGAACTAGTGGCATTTGCAACTAATGAAAAACTGTTTTTT. The V call is TRBV2, the J call TRBJ1-4; D gene unclear. This CDR3 comprises 17 residues. Germline assignment: CDR1 SNHLY and CDR2 FYNNEI. V lost 2 bases to trimming and J lost 0 bases, with 13 bases between them. Looking up the rest from reference TRBV2 and TRBJ1-4 gives the full variable domain: EPEVTQTPSHQVTQMGQEVILRCVPISNHLYFYWYRQILGQKVEFLVSFYNNEISEKSEIFDDQFSVERPDGSNFTLKIRSTKLEDSAMYFCASSELVAFATNEKLFFGSGTQLSVL.

The gene calls are TRBV11-2 and TRBJ2-1; TRBD1 matches at 9 bases. V was clipped by 6 bases and J by 7 bases; unmatched bases: 10. Germline lookup yields CDR1 SGHAT and CDR2 FQNNGV. The CDR3 is made up of 15 amino acids. The CDR3 sequence is CASSFSQGAFNEQFF. DNA of the CDR3: TGTGCCAGCAGTTTCTCACAGGGGGCTTTTAATGAGCAGTTCTTC.

The chain employs TRBV4-2 and TRBJ2-2, with D uncertain. Trimming took 1 base from V and 6 from J, leaving 15 bases between them. CDR1 is LGHNA and CDR2 is YNFKEQ in the germline V gene. The CDR3 runs 16 residues. The CDR3 coding sequence is TGTGCCAGCAGCCAAGTCCGGACGACCACTCCCGGGGAGCTGTTTTTT. Translation: CASSQVRTTTPGELFF.

The chain recombines TRBV28 with TRBJ1-2; 8 bases are shared with TRBD1. Per the germline V gene, CDR1 is MDHEN and CDR2 is SYDVKM. J was trimmed by 8 bases and V by 2 bases; bases with no gene match: 10. This CDR3 comprises 15 residues. CDR3 loop: CASSLSRGQARGYTF. As DNA, the CDR3 is TGTGCCAGCAGTTTAAGCCGGGGACAGGCAAGGGGCTACACCTTC.

About this clone: Other nucleotide sequences in the sample specify the same CDR3. The rearrangement links TRBV5-1 to TRBJ2-1; D is ambiguous. Germline-derived CDR1 and CDR2 are SGHRS and YFSETQ. The V end was cut by 2 bases, the J end by 0 bases, with 9 bases between. The CDR3 totals 15 residues. The DNA of the CDR3 is TGCGCCAGCAGCTTACAGAGAAGCTCCTACAATGAGCAGTTCTTC. Translation gives CASSLQRSSYNEQFF. Based on the CDR3 plus reference TRBV5-1 and TRBJ2-1, the full variable domain is KAGVTQTPRYLIKTRGQQVTLSCSPISGHRSVSWYQQTPGQGLQFLFEYFSETQRNKGNFPGRFSGRQFSNSRSEMNVSTLELGDSALYLCASSLQRSSYNEQFFGPGTRLTVL.

The chain employs TRBV5-1 and TRBJ2-3, with 10 bases that match TRBD2. The CDR3 has 17 residues. J was trimmed by 2 bases and V by 0 bases; bases with no gene match: 6. Germline loops: CDR1 SGHRS, CDR2 YFSETQ. The CDR3 protein is CASSLAGLADFTDTQYF. The DNA for the CDR3 is TGCGCCAGCAGCTTGGCCGGACTAGCGGATTTCACAGATACGCAGTATTTT.